The next 28 T cell receptor beta chains were all read from a single sample in a study of blood T cell repertoires in COVID-19. Method: immunoSEQ multiplex PCR; TCRdb's copy keeps in-frame clones and lacks some. The sample lists about 200,000 clones, 88% occurring once. Sequencing was performed on peripheral blood. These receptors all come from a man aged 18 to 30 with active or convalescent COVID-19.

The V call is TRBV30, the J call TRBJ2-3, with 12 bases that match TRBD2. J gave up 6 bases and V 3 bases, and 1 base lay outside the gene matches. The CDR3 extends over 13 amino acids. CDR1 GTSNPN and CDR2 SVGIG come from the germline V gene (reference sequence). The CDR3 coding sequence is TGTGCCTGGAGCCTAGCGGGGGGGGATACGCAGTATTTT. Its protein product is CAWSLAGGDTQYF.

The gene calls are TRBV30 and TRBJ1-5; D not resolved. Germline CDR1 GTSNPN, CDR2 SVGIG (reference sequence). Trimming took 1 base from V and 2 from J, leaving 12 bases between them. The CDR3 consists of 15 residues. The CDR3 sequence: CAWSGGSLGNQPQHF. The DNA of the CDR3 is TGTGCCTGGAGTGGAGGGAGTTTGGGCAATCAGCCCCAGCATTTT. Full variable domain (rest looked up from reference TRBV30 and TRBJ1-5): SQTIHQWPATLVQPVGSPLSLECTVEGTSNPNLYWYRQAAGRGLQLLFYSVGIGQISSEVPQNLSASRPQDRQFILSSKKLLLSDSGFYLCAWSGGSLGNQPQHFGDGTRLSIL.

This clone was recorded only once. The chain employs TRBV6-4 and TRBJ1-5; TRBD1 aligns across 8 bases. Germline V lookup: CDR1 MRHNA, CDR2 SNTAGT. J lost 6 bases, V lost 3 bases, and 10 bases had no gene match. The CDR3 runs to 16 residues. The CDR3: CASSEYRGVFGQPQHF. In DNA, the CDR3 is TGTGCCAGCAGTGAATACAGGGGGGTTTTCGGTCAGCCCCAGCATTTT.

J is TRBJ1-1 and V is TRBV7-9; possibly TRBD1 for D (6 bases). V lost 5 bases and J 5 bases, leaving 15 bases between the germline ends. In germline, CDR1 is SEHNR, CDR2 FQNEAQ (reference sequence). The CDR3 runs 14 residues. CDR3 sequence: CASSKLTGSTEAFF. The CDR3 DNA reads TGTGCCAGCAGCAAGCTAACAGGGAGTACTGAAGCTTTCTTT.

The chain links TRBV19 to TRBJ1-1; the D gene is possibly TRBD1 (6 bases). Germline V gives CDR1 LNHDA, CDR2 SQIVND (reference sequence). Trimming removed 1 base from V and 8 bases from J, with 11 bases in between. The CDR3 consists of 13 residues. CDR3 in amino acids: CASSIALGQEAFF. CDR3 DNA: TGTGCCAGTAGTATAGCTCTTGGACAGGAAGCTTTCTTT. Full variable domain (outside the CDR3, taken from reference TRBV19 and TRBJ1-1): DGGITQSPKYLFRKEGQNVTLSCEQNLNHDAMYWYRQDPGQGLRLIYYSQIVNDFQKGDIAEGYSVSREKKESFPLTVTSAQKNPTAFYLCASSIALGQEAFFGQGTRLTVV.

This rearrangement joins TRBV11-2 to TRBJ2-2, with 11 bases aligning to TRBD1. The CDR3 sequence is 16 residues long. CDR1 and CDR2 from the germline V gene are SGHAT and FQNNGV. The V segment lost 3 bases and the J segment 4 bases; nucleotides outside the gene matches: 4. CDR3 nucleotides: TGTGCCAGCAGCTTGAGGACAGGGGGCATCACCGGGGAGCTGTTTTTT. This sequence encodes CASSLRTGGITGELFF.

The genes are TRBV5-1 and TRBJ1-6; 8 positions agree with TRBD1. The CDR3 is 14 amino acids. After removal of 1 base from V and 10 bases from J, the junction contained 4 bases not matched to a gene. Germline lookup yields CDR1 SGHRS and CDR2 YFSETQ. CDR3 amino acids: CASSLKDRESPLHF. CDR3 DNA sequence: TGCGCCAGCAGCTTGAAGGACAGGGAGTCACCCCTCCACTTT.

The CDR3 reads CASSLGGSGSNTGELFF. The CDR3 DNA is TGTGCCAGCAGTCTCGGCGGCAGCGGCTCGAACACCGGGGAGCTGTTTTTT. The V and J genes are TRBV7-2 and TRBJ2-2; TRBD2 might be the D (5 bases). There are 17 residues in the CDR3. V shed 6 bases and J shed 0 bases, with 17 bases lying between them. Germline CDR1 SGHTA, CDR2 FQGNSA.

The V gene is TRBV9, the J gene TRBJ2-7, with D hard to call. Germline CDR1 is SGDLS and CDR2 is YYNGEE. Trimming pared 0 bases from V and 3 bases from J, leaving 7 bases between. This CDR3 is built from 13 residues. The DNA for the CDR3 is TGTGCCAGCAGCGTAGCTTTAGACTACGAGCAGTACTTC. Its translation is CASSVALDYEQYF. Supplemented by reference TRBV9 and TRBJ2-7, the full variable domain reads DSGVTQTPKHLITATGQRVTLRCSPRSGDLSVYWYQQSLDQGLQFLIQYYNGEERAKGNILERFSAQQFPDLHSELNLSSLELGDSALYFCASSVALDYEQYFGPGTRLTVT.

The rearrangement uses TRBV7-3 and TRBJ2-2; 8 nucleotides align to TRBD1. This CDR3 has 16 residues. The V and J ends lost 4 bases and 4 bases, in that order; junction bases with no gene match: 8. Germline-derived CDR1 and CDR2 are SGHTA and FQGTGA. This CDR3 is CASSSAGGGITGELFF. The CDR3, as DNA: TGTGCCAGCAGCTCCGCAGGGGGCGGTATCACCGGGGAGCTGTTTTTT.

The chain links TRBV27 to TRBJ1-1, with D possibly matching TRBD1 (5 bases). V dropped 2 bases and J dropped 8 bases, with 9 bases sitting between them. The length of the CDR3 is 12 residues. The V gene's germline CDR1 is MNHEY and CDR2 SMNVEV (reference sequence). The CDR3: CASSLGGEEAFF. CDR3 bases: TGTGCCAGCAGTTTAGGAGGGGAGGAAGCTTTCTTT.

This chain joins TRBV14 and TRBJ2-7, with 11 bases matching TRBD1. V was clipped by 1 base and J by 4 bases; unmatched bases: 3. Looked up from germline, CDR1 is SGHDN and CDR2 is FVKESK. This CDR3 is built from 15 residues. The CDR3: CASSQGGQGAYEQYF. The DNA of the CDR3 is TGTGCCAGCAGCCAAGGCGGACAGGGGGCGTACGAGCAGTACTTC.

V usage is TRBV5-8 and J usage is TRBJ2-7, with 9 nucleotides matching TRBD1. CDR1 and CDR2 (germline): SGHTS, YDEGEE. This CDR3 region has 13 residues. Trimming at V came to 5 bases and at J to 2 bases, leaving 2 bases not matched to a gene. Here the CDR3 DNA reads TGTGCCAGCAGGTGGACAGGGGCCTACGAGCAGTACTTC. Protein sequence: CASRWTGAYEQYF. The variable domain in full, completed from reference TRBV5-8 and TRBJ2-7, reads EAGVTQSPTHLIKTRGQQATLRCSPISGHTSVYWYQQALGLGLQFLLWYDEGEERNRGNFPPRFSGRQFPNYSSELNVNALELEDSALYLCASRWTGAYEQYFGPGTRLTVT.

This clone was seen more than once but under ten times. The chain carries TRBV14 and TRBJ1-5, with 7 bases aligning to TRBD1. CDR3 length: 16 residues. V lost 3 bases, J lost 9 bases, and 14 bases stayed unmatched. Germline V gives CDR1 SGHDN, CDR2 FVKESK. In DNA form, the CDR3 reads TGTGCCAGCAGCCAGCCCGACAGGGTGGGATCGGGGCCCCAGCATTTT. Its translation: CASSQPDRVGSGPQHF.

This clone was found a few times. The J gene is TRBJ1-4, the V gene TRBV30; possibly TRBD1 for D (5 bases). Germline values: CDR1 GTSNPN, CDR2 SVGIG (reference sequence). The V end was cut by 2 bases, the J end by 2 bases, with 12 bases between. The CDR3 contains 15 residues. CDR3 loop: CAWSPRGWTNEKLFF. The CDR3 coding sequence is TGTGCCTGGAGTCCCCGGGGGTGGACTAATGAAAAACTGTTTTTT.

The DNA for the CDR3 is TGCAGCGGGACACTAGCGGGAGGGCCGTATGAGCAGTTCTTC. Encoded protein: CSGTLAGGPYEQFF. The chain couples TRBV29-1 to TRBJ2-1, with TRBD2 matching 13 bases. V lost 7 bases, J lost 8 bases, and 8 bases stayed unmatched. The CDR3 contains 14 residues. The germline V gene has CDR1 SQVTM and CDR2 ANQGSEA.

The chain combines TRBV9 with TRBJ2-3, with a possible D match to TRBD2 (6 bases). Germline V gives CDR1 SGDLS, CDR2 YYNGEE. The CDR3 spans 16 residues. With 0 bases removed from V and 0 bases from J, the gap between germline ends came to 11 bases. In DNA form, the CDR3 reads TGTGCCAGCAGCGTAGATCCGGCGGGAAGCACAGATACGCAGTATTTT. Encoded protein: CASSVDPAGSTDTQYF.

The J gene is TRBJ1-1, the V gene TRBV2; 12 bases match TRBD1. Germline-derived CDR1 and CDR2 are SNHLY and FYNNEI. This CDR3 comprises 16 residues. The V and J ends lost 6 bases and 1 base, in that order; junction bases with no gene match: 6. CDR3 loop: CASREGQGAQNTEAFF. CDR3 DNA: TGTGCCAGCAGGGAGGGACAGGGGGCACAGAACACTGAAGCTTTCTTT.

The chain has TRBV5-4 and TRBJ2-2, with D perhaps TRBD2 (6 bases). This CDR3 contains 16 residues. Germline V gene data show CDR1 as SGHNT and CDR2 as YYREEE (reference sequence). V gave up 4 bases and J gave up 4 bases, with 17 bases separating them. The chain's CDR3 is CASSLSAARGTGELFF. In DNA, the CDR3 is TGTGCCAGCAGCCTTTCCGCCGCGCGGGGCACCGGGGAGCTGTTTTTT.

V gene TRBV2 combines with J gene TRBJ2-7, with 11 bases that match TRBD2. This CDR3 contains 19 residues. Trimming removed 3 bases from V and 6 bases from J; junction bases left unmatched: 19. Germline values: CDR1 SNHLY, CDR2 FYNNEI. The CDR3 coding sequence is TGTGCCAGCAGTGAGGCGGGGACTAGCGGCTGGGCCCAAAAGGGCGAGCAGTACTTC. Translating it yields CASSEAGTSGWAQKGEQYF. The variable domain in full, with the rest retrieved from reference TRBV2 and TRBJ2-7, is EPEVTQTPSHQVTQMGQEVILRCVPISNHLYFYWYRQILGQKVEFLVSFYNNEISEKSEIFDDQFSVERPDGSNFTLKIRSTKLEDSAMYFCASSEAGTSGWAQKGEQYFGPGTRLTVT.

This chain connects TRBV6-6 to TRBJ2-1; 8 nucleotides match TRBD2. The V gene end was trimmed by 2 bases and the J gene end by 5 bases; junction bases not matched to a gene: 5. Looked up from germline, CDR1 is MNHNY and CDR2 is SVGAGI (reference sequence). CDR3 size: 15 residues. CDR3 nucleotides: TGTGCCAGCAGTTACGGGGCGGGAGGTAACAATGAGCAGTTCTTC. Amino acid sequence: CASSYGAGGNNEQFF.

V and J are TRBV6-5 and TRBJ1-5, with 7 bases aligning to TRBD1. J gave up 7 bases and V 2 bases, and 8 bases lay outside the gene matches. This CDR3 has 15 amino acids. Germline CDR1 reads MNHEY; CDR2 reads SVGAGI. DNA for the CDR3: TGTGCCAGCAGTTACGGGGCAGGGGGAAACCAGCCCCAGCATTTT. Translated, it gives CASSYGAGGNQPQHF.

The chain has TRBV11-3 and TRBJ2-1, with 8 nucleotides matching TRBD1. Germline CDR1 SGHNT, CDR2 YENEEA. Losses at the gene ends were 3 bases for V and 8 bases for J; bases not matched to a gene: 9. The CDR3 spans 15 residues. The CDR3 here is CASSFGQGARDEQFF. CDR3 coding DNA: TGTGCCAGCAGCTTTGGGCAGGGGGCTCGCGATGAGCAGTTCTTC.

V is TRBV7-7 and J is TRBJ2-5, with TRBD1 matching 9 bases. The CDR3 consists of 16 residues. Looked up from germline, CDR1 is SSHAT and CDR2 is FNYEAQ (reference sequence). V lost 1 base and J lost 1; bases outside the gene matches: 4. The CDR3 sequence is CASSLVGQGPQETQYF. The CDR3 nucleotides read TGTGCCAGCAGCTTAGTGGGACAGGGACCCCAAGAGACCCAGTACTTC.

The chain recombines TRBV3-1 (or the pseudogene TRBV3-2) with TRBJ1-1; 8 bases are a match to TRBD1. The V gene end was trimmed by 9 bases and the J gene end by 5 bases; junction bases not matched to a gene: 8. This CDR3 is 13 amino acids long. Germline CDR1 is LGHDT and CDR2 is YNNKEL (reference sequence). The CDR3 reads CASADRAGTEAFF. The CDR3 DNA reads TGTGCCAGTGCGGACAGGGCAGGAACTGAAGCTTTCTTT.

This clone was found once. The chain employs TRBV19 and TRBJ2-2, with 8 bases matching TRBD1. After removal of 7 bases from V and 6 bases from J, the junction contained 10 bases not matched to a gene. The CDR3 runs 15 residues. Germline-derived CDR1 and CDR2 are LNHDA and SQIVND (reference sequence). The CDR3 DNA is TGTGCCAGTACCCTGGACAGGGCTATTTCCGGGGAGCTGTTTTTT. Amino acid sequence: CASTLDRAISGELFF.

The chain has TRBV5-1 and TRBJ1-6; maybe TRBD1 (6 bases). V dropped 7 bases and J dropped 6 bases, with 14 bases sitting between them. Germline V gene sequence: CDR1 SGHRS, CDR2 YFSETQ. The CDR3 loop spans 14 amino acids. CDR3 bases: TGCGCCAGCGGACAGATGCCGGGTAATTCACCCCTCCACTTT. It specifies CASGQMPGNSPLHF.

CDR3 DNA sequence: TGTGCCAGTAGTATAGGACTTTTTAGCAATCAGCCCCAGCATTTT. This encodes CASSIGLFSNQPQHF. This chain joins TRBV19 and TRBJ1-5, with D unresolved. This CDR3 has 15 residues. V gave up 1 base and J gave up 0 bases, with 7 bases separating them. Germline CDR1 and CDR2: LNHDA and SQIVND (reference sequence).